This record concerns one TCR beta chain sequence. Its antigen is as yet unknown. CDR1 and CDR2 (germline): KGHSH, LQKENI. Trimming shortened V by 0 bases and J by 2 bases, and 3 bases separated the two germline ends. The CDR3 covers 13 residues. These data are taken from a study of OX40 agonist ivuxolimab in advanced cancers. Study in general: Dose-escalation patients were diagnosed with hepatocellular carcinoma, melanoma, renal cell cancer or head and neck cancer.

Clones were sequenced by immunoSEQ multiplex PCR, and TCRdb holds only the in-frame ones, with some missing. The sample has tens of thousands of clones; more than 70% are singletons. Whole-study findings and limits: Partly responding patients at 0.1-3.0 mg/kg showed some of the smallest clonal expansion. More expanded clones were found, on average, in CD8+ than in CD4+ T cells. At 0.1 to 3.0 mg/kg, CD4+ and CD8+ blood T cells expanded clonally by week 6.

This clonotype was sampled from an adult with an advanced solid tumor such as melanoma, head and neck, liver or kidney cancer. V usage is TRBV18 and J usage is TRBJ2-3; D unclear. Source: CD4+ or CD8+ T cells sorted from blood, taken in a trial of the OX40 agonist ivuxolimab. The CDR3 sequence is CASSPPSTDTQYF. For the CDR3, the DNA is TGTGCCAGCTCACCACCGTCCACAGATACGCAGTATTTT.